The rows below give T cell receptor beta chains drawn from one sample of a study of T cell responses to AZD1222 COVID-19 vaccine. Libraries were prepared by immunoSEQ multiplex PCR; TCRdb keeps only in-frame clonotypes and omits some of them. The top ten clones hold about 25% of a sample with fewer than 200,000 clones, around nine tenths of them seen once. The sequencing here drew on peripheral blood, taken 28 days after the second AZD1222 dose. These receptors originate from an adult who received the AZD1222 COVID-19 vaccine. CDR3s include the opening cysteine and the closing phenylalanine or tryptophan. Each record gives: CDR3 protein, CDR3 DNA, J gene, D gene, clone size, V gene. A D gene is named only where the DNA matches it firmly. Expanded clones get a size class; other rows say once, few or many, or leave the size out.

cdr3_aa: CASSIGQGEGTDTQYF
cdr3_nt: TGTGCCAGTAGTATAGGACAGGGAGAAGGTACAGATACGCAGTATTTT
j_call: TRBJ2-3
d_call: TRBD1
clone_size: .
v_call: TRBV19

cdr3_aa: CASSPAGQGNSPLHF
cdr3_nt: TGTGCCAGCAGCCCGGCGGGACAGGGGAATTCACCCCTCCACTTT
j_call: TRBJ1-6
d_call: TRBD1
clone_size: .
v_call: TRBV6-5

cdr3_aa: CASSQVGSRNEQFF
cdr3_nt: TGTGCCAGCAGCCAAGTAGGTAGCCGAAATGAGCAGTTCTTC
j_call: TRBJ2-1
d_call: .
clone_size: .
v_call: TRBV3-1/TRBV3-2

cdr3_aa: CATSDGTGRNTGELFF
cdr3_nt: TGTGCCACCAGTGATGGGACAGGGAGGAACACCGGGGAGCTGTTTTTT
j_call: TRBJ2-2
d_call: TRBD1
clone_size: .
v_call: TRBV24-1

cdr3_aa: CATSRDFSAYNEQFF
cdr3_nt: TGTGCCACCAGCAGAGATTTTTCAGCCTACAATGAGCAGTTCTTC
j_call: TRBJ2-1
d_call: .
clone_size: .
v_call: TRBV15

cdr3_aa: CASSTGQGPYGYTF
cdr3_nt: TGTGCCAGCAGCACAGGACAGGGACCCTATGGCTACACCTTC
j_call: TRBJ1-2
d_call: TRBD1
clone_size: .
v_call: TRBV28

cdr3_aa: CASPKGLAGPETQYF
cdr3_nt: TGTGCCAGCCCCAAAGGACTAGCCGGACCGGAGACCCAGTACTTC
j_call: TRBJ2-5
d_call: TRBD2
clone_size: .
v_call: TRBV6-5

cdr3_aa: CASSLYGRAAGELFF
cdr3_nt: TGTGCCAGCAGCTTATACGGGAGGGCCGCCGGGGAGCTGTTTTTT
j_call: TRBJ2-2
d_call: TRBD2
clone_size: .
v_call: TRBV11-2

cdr3_aa: CASSLLETYGYTF
cdr3_nt: TGTGCCAGCAGCTTACTGGAGACCTATGGCTACACCTTC
j_call: TRBJ1-2
d_call: .
clone_size: .
v_call: TRBV7-9

cdr3_aa: CASSLLMWGRGGELFF
cdr3_nt: TGTGCCAGCAGTTTATTAATGTGGGGGAGGGGCGGGGAGCTGTTTTTT
j_call: TRBJ2-2
d_call: TRBD2
clone_size: .
v_call: TRBV27

cdr3_aa: CASRAWGTEAFF
cdr3_nt: TGTGCCAGCAGGGCCTGGGGAACAGAAGCTTTCTTT
j_call: TRBJ1-1
d_call: .
clone_size: .
v_call: TRBV6-5

cdr3_aa: CSVASTDYEQYF
cdr3_nt: TGCAGCGTTGCGAGCACAGATTACGAGCAGTACTTC
j_call: TRBJ2-7
d_call: .
clone_size: .
v_call: TRBV29-1

cdr3_aa: CASSYREPYNEQFF
cdr3_nt: TGTGCCAGCAGTTACAGGGAGCCCTACAATGAGCAGTTCTTC
j_call: TRBJ2-1
d_call: .
clone_size: .
v_call: TRBV6-2/TRBV6-3

cdr3_aa: CATSDPDRFQETQYF
cdr3_nt: TGTGCCACCAGTGACCCCGACAGATTCCAAGAGACCCAGTACTTC
j_call: TRBJ2-5
d_call: .
clone_size: few
v_call: TRBV24-1

cdr3_aa: CASSPGGGRTEAFF
cdr3_nt: TGTGCCAGCAGCCCAGGAGGCGGAAGGACTGAAGCTTTCTTT
j_call: TRBJ1-1
d_call: .
clone_size: once
v_call: TRBV7-2

cdr3_aa: CASSLVVGGGEQYF
cdr3_nt: TGCGCCAGCAGCTTGGTAGTGGGTGGAGGCGAGCAGTACTTC
j_call: TRBJ2-7
d_call: .
clone_size: .
v_call: TRBV5-1

cdr3_aa: CASSRPTGRGYEQYF
cdr3_nt: TGTGCCAGCAGCCGTCCGACAGGGAGGGGCTACGAGCAGTACTTC
j_call: TRBJ2-7
d_call: .
clone_size: .
v_call: TRBV5-4

cdr3_aa: CASSQDVDWSYNEQFF
cdr3_nt: TGTGCCAGCAGCCAAGACGTAGACTGGTCCTACAATGAGCAGTTCTTC
j_call: TRBJ2-1
d_call: .
clone_size: .
v_call: TRBV14

cdr3_aa: CASSPGRHQGTDTQYF
cdr3_nt: TGTGCCAGCAGCCCCGGGCGGCACCAGGGCACAGATACGCAGTATTTT
j_call: TRBJ2-3
d_call: .
clone_size: .
v_call: TRBV14